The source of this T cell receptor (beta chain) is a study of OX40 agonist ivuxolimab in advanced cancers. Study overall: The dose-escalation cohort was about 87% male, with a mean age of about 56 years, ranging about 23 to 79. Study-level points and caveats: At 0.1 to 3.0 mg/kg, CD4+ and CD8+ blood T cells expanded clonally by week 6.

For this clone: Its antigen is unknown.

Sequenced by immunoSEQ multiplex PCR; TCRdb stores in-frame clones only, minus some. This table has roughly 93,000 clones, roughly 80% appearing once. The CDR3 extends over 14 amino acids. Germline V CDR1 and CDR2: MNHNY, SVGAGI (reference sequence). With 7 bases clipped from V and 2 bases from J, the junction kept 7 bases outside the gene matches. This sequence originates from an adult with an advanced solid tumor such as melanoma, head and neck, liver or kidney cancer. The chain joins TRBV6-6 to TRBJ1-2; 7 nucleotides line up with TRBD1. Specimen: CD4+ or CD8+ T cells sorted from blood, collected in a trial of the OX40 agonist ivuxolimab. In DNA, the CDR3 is TGTGCCAGCACCACCTCGGGACAGAACTATGGCTACACCTTC. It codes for CASTTSGQNYGYTF.